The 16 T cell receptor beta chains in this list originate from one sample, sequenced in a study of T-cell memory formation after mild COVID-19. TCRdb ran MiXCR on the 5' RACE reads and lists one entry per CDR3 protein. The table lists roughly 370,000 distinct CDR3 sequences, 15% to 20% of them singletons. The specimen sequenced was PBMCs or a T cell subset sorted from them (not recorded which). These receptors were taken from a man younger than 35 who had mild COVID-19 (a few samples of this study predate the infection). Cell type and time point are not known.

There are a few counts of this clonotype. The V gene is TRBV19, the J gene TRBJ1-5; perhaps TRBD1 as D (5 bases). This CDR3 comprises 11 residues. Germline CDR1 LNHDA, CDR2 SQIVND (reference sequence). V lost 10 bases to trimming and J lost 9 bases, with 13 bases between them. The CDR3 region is CATGVPSPQHF. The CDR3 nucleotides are TGTGCCACGGGGGTTCCGTCGCCCCAGCATTTT.

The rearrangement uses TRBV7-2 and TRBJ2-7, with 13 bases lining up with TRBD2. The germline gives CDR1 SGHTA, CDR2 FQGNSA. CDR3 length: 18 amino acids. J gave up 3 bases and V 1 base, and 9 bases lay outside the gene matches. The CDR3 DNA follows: TGTGCCAGCAGCTTAGAATCCTCACTAGCGGGGGGGCTCTACGAGCAGTACTTC. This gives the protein CASSLESSLAGGLYEQYF. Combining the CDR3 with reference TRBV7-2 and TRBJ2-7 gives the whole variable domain GAGVSQSPSNKVTEKGKDVELRCDPISGHTALYWYRQSLGQGLEFLIYFQGNSAPDKSGLPSDRFSAERTGGSVSTLTIQRTQQEDSAVYLCASSLESSLAGGLYEQYFGPGTRLTVT.

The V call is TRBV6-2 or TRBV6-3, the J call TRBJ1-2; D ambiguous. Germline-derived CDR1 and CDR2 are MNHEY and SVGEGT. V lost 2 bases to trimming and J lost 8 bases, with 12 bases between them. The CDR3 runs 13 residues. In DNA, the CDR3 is TGTGCCAGCAGTTACAGGGATCTCTGGGGCTACACCTTC. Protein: CASSYRDLWGYTF.

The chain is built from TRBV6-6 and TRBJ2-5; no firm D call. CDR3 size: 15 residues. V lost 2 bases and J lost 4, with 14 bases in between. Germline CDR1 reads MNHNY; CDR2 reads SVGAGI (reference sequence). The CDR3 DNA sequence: TGTGCCAGCAGTTACCCGGTGGCTCTCAGAGAGACCCAGTACTTC. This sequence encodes CASSYPVALRETQYF.

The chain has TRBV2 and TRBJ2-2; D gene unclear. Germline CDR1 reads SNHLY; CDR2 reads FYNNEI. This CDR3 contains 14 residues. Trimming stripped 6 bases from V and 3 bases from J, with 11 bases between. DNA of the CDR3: TGTGCCAGCAGGACGACGAGAGACACCGGGGAGCTGTTTTTT. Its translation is CASRTTRDTGELFF.

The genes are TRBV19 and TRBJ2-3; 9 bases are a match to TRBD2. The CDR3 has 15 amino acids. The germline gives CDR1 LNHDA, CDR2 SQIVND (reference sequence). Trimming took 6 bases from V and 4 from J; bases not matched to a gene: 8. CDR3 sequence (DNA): TGTGCCAGTAGCGAAGCGGGGGGCCTCCCAGATACGCAGTATTTT. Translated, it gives CASSEAGGLPDTQYF.

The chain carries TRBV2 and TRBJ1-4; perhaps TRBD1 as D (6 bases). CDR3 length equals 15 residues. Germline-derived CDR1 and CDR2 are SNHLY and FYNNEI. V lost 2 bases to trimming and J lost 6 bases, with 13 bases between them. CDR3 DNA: TGTGCCAGCAGTGAACGTCGGGGGGCTTATGAAAAACTGTTTTTT. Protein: CASSERRGAYEKLFF.

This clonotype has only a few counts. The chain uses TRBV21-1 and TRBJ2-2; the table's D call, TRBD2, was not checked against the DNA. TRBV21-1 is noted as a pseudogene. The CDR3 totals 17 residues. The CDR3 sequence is CASSTYPGTSGAGELFF. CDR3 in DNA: TGTGCCAGCAGCACGTACCCCGGGACTAGCGGGGCCGGGGAGCTGTTTTTT.

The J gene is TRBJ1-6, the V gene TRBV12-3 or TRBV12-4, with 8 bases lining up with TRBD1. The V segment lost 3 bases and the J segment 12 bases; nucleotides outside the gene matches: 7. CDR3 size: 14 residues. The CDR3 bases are TGTGCCAGCAGTTTTCGCGGACAGGGCATACCCCTCCACTTT. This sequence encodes CASSFRGQGIPLHF.

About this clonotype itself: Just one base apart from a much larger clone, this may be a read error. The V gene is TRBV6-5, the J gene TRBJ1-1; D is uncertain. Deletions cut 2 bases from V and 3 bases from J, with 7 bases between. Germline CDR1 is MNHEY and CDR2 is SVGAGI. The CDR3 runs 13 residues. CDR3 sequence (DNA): TGTGCCAGCAGTTACGGGGAGGACACTGAAGCTTTCTTT. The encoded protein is CASSYGEDTEAFF.

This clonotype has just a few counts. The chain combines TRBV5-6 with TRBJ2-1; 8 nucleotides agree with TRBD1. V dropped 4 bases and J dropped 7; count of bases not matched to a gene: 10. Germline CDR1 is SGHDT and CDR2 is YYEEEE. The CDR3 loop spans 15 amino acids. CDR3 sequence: CASSIGTGPLNEQFF. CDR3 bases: TGTGCCAGCAGCATCGGGACAGGCCCTCTAAATGAGCAGTTCTTC.

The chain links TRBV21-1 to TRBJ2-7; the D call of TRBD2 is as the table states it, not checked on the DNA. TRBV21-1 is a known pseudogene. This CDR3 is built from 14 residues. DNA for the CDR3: TGTGCCAGCAGCATTAGCAGCAGGGCCTACGAGCAGTACTTC. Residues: CASSISSRAYEQYF.

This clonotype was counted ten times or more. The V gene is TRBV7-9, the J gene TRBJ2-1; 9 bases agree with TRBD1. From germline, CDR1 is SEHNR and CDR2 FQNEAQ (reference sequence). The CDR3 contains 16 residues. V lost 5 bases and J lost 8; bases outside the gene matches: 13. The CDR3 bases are TGTGCCAGCAGCCCAAGTATCGGACAGGGGAGACATGAGCAGTTCTTC. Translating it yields CASSPSIGQGRHEQFF.

The CDR3 DNA is TGTGCCAGTAGTGGAATGTACTACAATGAGCAGTTCTTC. Translated: CASSGMYYNEQFF. The V call is TRBV19, the J call TRBJ2-1; D remains ambiguous. V gave up 5 bases and J gave up 3 bases, with 8 bases separating them. This CDR3 has 13 amino acids. Germline V gene lookup returns CDR1 LNHDA and CDR2 SQIVND (reference sequence). Filled out from reference TRBV19 and TRBJ2-1, the complete variable domain reads DGGITQSPKYLFRKEGQNVTLSCEQNLNHDAMYWYRQDPGQGLRLIYYSQIVNDFQKGDIAEGYSVSREKKESFPLTVTSAQKNPTAFYLCASSGMYYNEQFFGPGTRLTVL.

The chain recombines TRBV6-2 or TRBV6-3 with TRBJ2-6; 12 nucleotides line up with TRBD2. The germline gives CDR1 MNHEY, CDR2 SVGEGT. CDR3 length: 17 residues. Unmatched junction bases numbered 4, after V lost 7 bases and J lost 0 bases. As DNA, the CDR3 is TGTGCCAGCACCCGACTAGCGGGGGACTCTGGGGCCAACGTCCTGACTTTC. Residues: CASTRLAGDSGANVLTF.

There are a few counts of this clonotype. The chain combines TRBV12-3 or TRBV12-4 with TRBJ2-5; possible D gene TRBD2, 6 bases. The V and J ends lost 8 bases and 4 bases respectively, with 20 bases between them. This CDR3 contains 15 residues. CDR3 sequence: CASRKGTSGVETQYF. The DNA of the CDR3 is TGTGCCAGCCGCAAAGGGACGTCGGGAGTAGAGACCCAGTACTTC.